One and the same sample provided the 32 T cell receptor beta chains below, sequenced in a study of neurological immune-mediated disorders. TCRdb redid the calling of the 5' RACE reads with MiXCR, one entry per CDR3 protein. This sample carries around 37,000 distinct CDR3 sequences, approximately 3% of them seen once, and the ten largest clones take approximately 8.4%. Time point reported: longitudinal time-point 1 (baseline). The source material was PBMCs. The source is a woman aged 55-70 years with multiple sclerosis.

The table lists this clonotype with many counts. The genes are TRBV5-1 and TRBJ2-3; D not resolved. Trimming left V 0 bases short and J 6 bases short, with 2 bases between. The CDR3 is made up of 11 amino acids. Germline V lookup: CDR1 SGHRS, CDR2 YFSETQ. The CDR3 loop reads CASSLGDTQYF. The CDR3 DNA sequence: TGCGCCAGCAGCTTGGGGGATACGCAGTATTTT.

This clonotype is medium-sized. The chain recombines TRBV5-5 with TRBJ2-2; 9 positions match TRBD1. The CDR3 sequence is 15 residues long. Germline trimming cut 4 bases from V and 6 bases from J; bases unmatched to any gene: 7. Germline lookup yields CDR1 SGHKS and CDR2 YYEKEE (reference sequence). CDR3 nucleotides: TGTGCCAGCAGCCTGACAGGGGGTGGTTCCGGGGAGCTGTTTTTT. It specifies CASSLTGGGSGELFF.

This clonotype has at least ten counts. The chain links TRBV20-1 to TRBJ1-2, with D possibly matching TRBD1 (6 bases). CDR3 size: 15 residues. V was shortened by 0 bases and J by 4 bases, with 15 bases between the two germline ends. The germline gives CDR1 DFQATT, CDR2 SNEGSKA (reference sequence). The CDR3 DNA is TGCAGTGCTAGAGATCCAGGCAGGGGAGGCTATGGCTACACCTTC. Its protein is CSARDPGRGGYGYTF.

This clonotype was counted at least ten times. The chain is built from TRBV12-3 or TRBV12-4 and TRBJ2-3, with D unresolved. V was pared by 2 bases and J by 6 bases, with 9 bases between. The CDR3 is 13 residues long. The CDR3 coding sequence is TGTGCCAGCAGTTTATCGTCGCGGGATACGCAGTATTTT. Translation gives CASSLSSRDTQYF.

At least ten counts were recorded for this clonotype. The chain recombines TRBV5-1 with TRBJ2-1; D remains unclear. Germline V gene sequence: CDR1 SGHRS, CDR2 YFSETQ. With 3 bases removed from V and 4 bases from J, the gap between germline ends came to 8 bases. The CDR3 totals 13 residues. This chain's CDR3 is CASSSPNYNEQFF. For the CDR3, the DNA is TGCGCCAGCAGCTCCCCAAATTACAATGAGCAGTTCTTC. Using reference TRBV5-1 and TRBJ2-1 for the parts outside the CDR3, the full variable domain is KAGVTQTPRYLIKTRGQQVTLSCSPISGHRSVSWYQQTPGQGLQFLFEYFSETQRNKGNFPGRFSGRQFSNSRSEMNVSTLELGDSALYLCASSSPNYNEQFFGPGTRLTVL.

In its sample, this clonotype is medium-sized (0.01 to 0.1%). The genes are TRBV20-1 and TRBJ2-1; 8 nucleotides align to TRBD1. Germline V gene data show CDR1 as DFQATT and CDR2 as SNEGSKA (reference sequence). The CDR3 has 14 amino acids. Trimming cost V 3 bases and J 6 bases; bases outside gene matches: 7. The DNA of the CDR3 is TGCAGTGCTAGGAGAGTGACAGGGGTCAATGAGCAGTTCTTC. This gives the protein CSARRVTGVNEQFF.

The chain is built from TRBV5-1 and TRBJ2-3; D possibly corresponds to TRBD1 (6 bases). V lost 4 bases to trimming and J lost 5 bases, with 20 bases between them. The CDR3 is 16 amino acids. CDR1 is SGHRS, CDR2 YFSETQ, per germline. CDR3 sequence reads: CASSPRSTGSIDTQYF. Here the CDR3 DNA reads TGCGCCAGCAGCCCCAGAAGCACAGGGTCGATAGATACGCAGTATTTT.

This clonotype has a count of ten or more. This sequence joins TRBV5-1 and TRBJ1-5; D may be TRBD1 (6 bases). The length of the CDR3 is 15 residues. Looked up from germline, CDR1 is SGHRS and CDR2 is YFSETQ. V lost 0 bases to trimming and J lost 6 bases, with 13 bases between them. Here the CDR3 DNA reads TGCGCCAGCAGCTTGGAAGGGGGGGGCAGTCAGCCCCAGCATTTT. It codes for CASSLEGGGSQPQHF. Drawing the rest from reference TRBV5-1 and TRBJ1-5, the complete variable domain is KAGVTQTPRYLIKTRGQQVTLSCSPISGHRSVSWYQQTPGQGLQFLFEYFSETQRNKGNFPGRFSGRQFSNSRSEMNVSTLELGDSALYLCASSLEGGGSQPQHFGDGTRLSIL.

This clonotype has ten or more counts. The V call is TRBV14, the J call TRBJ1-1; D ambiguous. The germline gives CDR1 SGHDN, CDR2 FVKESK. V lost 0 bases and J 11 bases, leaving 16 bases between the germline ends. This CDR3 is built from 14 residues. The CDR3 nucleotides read TGTGCCAGCAGCCAAGATATTTTTGACGGTGGGGCTTTCTTT. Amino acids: CASSQDIFDGGAFF.

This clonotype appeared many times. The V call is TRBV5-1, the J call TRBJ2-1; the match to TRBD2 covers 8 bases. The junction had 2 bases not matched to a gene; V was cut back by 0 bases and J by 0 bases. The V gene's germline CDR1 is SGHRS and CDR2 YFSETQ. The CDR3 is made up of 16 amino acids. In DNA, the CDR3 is TGCGCCAGCAGCTTGGTCGCGGGGGGCTCCTACAATGAGCAGTTCTTC. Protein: CASSLVAGGSYNEQFF.

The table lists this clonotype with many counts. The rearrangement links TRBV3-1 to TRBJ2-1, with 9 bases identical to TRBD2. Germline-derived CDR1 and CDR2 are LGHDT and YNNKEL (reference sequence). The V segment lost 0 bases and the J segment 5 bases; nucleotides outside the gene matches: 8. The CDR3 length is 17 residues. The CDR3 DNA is TGTGCCAGCAGCCAAGATATGGCGGGGGGGCTCAACAATGAGCAGTTCTTC. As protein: CASSQDMAGGLNNEQFF.

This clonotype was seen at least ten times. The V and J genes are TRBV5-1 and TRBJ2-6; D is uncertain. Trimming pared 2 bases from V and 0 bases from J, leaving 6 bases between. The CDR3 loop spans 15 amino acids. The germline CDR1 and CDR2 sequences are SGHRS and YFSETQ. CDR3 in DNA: TGCGCCAGCAGCTTCCCCGACTCTGGGGCCAACGTCCTGACTTTC. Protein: CASSFPDSGANVLTF.

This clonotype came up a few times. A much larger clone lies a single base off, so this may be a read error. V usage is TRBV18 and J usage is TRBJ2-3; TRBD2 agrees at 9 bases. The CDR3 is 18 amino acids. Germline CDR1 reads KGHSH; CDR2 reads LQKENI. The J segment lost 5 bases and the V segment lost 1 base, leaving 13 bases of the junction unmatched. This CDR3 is CASSPLSRGGLGKDTQYF. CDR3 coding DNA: TGTGCCAGCTCACCACTTTCGCGGGGGGGCCTTGGGAAAGATACGCAGTATTTT.

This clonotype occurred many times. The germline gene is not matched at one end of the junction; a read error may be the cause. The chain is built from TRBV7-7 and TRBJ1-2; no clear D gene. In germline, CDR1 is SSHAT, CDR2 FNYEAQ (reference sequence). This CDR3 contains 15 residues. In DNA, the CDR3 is TGTGCTAGCAGCTTAGGGCAGATTGATATCTATGGCTACACCTTC. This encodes CASSLGQIDIYGYTF.

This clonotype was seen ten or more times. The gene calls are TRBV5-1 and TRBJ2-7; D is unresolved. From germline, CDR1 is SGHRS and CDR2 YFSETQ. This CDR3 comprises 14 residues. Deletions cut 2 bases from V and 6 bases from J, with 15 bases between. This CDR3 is CASSFGAGFGEQYF. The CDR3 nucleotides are TGCGCCAGCAGCTTTGGTGCCGGGTTTGGCGAGCAGTACTTC.

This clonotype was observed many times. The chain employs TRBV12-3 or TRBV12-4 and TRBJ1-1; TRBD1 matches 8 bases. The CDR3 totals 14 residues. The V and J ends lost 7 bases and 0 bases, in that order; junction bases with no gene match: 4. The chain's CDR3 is CASIKTGVNTEAFF. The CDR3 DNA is TGTGCCAGCATTAAGACAGGGGTGAACACTGAAGCTTTCTTT.

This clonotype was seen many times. CDR3 region: CASSDRTGQFEQYF. In DNA form, the CDR3 reads TGTGCCAGCAGTGACAGGACAGGGCAATTCGAGCAGTACTTC. J is TRBJ2-7 and V is TRBV12-3 or TRBV12-4, with TRBD1 matching 8 bases. The CDR3 runs 14 residues. V dropped 5 bases and J dropped 6; count of bases not matched to a gene: 9.

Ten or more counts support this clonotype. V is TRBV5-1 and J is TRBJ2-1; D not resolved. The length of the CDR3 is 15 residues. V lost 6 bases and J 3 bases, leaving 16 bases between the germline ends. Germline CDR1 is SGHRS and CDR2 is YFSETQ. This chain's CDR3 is CASTFGRPLYNEQFF. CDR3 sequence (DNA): TGCGCCAGCACCTTCGGTAGGCCACTCTACAATGAGCAGTTCTTC.

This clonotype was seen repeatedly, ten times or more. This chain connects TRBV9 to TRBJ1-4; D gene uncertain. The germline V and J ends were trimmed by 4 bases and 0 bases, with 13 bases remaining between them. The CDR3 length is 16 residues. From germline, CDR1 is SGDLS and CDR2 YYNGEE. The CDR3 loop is CASSPAMLATNEKLFF. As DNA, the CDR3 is TGTGCCAGCAGCCCCGCCATGTTAGCAACTAATGAAAAACTGTTTTTT.

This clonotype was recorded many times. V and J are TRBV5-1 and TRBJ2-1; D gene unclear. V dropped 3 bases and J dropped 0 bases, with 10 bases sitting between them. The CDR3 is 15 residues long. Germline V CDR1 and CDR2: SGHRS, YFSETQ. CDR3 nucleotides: TGCGCCAGCAGCTCCGGATCGAGCTCCTACAATGAGCAGTTCTTC. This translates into CASSSGSSSYNEQFF. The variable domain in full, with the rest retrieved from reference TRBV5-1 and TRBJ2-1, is KAGVTQTPRYLIKTRGQQVTLSCSPISGHRSVSWYQQTPGQGLQFLFEYFSETQRNKGNFPGRFSGRQFSNSRSEMNVSTLELGDSALYLCASSSGSSSYNEQFFGPGTRLTVL.

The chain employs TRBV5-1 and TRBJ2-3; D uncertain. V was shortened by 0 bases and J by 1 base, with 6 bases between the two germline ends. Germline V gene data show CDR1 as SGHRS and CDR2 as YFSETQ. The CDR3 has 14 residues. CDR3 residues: CASSLATGTDTQYF. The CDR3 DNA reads TGCGCCAGCAGCTTGGCCACAGGCACAGATACGCAGTATTTT. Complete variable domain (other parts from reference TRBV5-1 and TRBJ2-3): KAGVTQTPRYLIKTRGQQVTLSCSPISGHRSVSWYQQTPGQGLQFLFEYFSETQRNKGNFPGRFSGRQFSNSRSEMNVSTLELGDSALYLCASSLATGTDTQYFGPGTRLTVL.

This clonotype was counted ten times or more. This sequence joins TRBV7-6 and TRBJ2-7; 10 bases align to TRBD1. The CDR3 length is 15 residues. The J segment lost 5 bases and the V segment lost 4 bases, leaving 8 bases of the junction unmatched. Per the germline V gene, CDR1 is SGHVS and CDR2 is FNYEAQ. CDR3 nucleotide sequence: TGTGCCAGCAGCTCGAACCCGGGACAGGGGAACGAGCAGTACTTC. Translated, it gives CASSSNPGQGNEQYF.

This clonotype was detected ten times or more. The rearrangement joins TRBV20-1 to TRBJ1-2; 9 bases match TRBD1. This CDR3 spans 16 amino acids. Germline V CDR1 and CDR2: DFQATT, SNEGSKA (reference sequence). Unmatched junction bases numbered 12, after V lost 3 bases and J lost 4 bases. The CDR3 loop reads CSARGTGPAVGYGYTF. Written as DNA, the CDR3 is TGCAGTGCTAGGGGGACAGGGCCTGCGGTGGGCTATGGCTACACCTTC.

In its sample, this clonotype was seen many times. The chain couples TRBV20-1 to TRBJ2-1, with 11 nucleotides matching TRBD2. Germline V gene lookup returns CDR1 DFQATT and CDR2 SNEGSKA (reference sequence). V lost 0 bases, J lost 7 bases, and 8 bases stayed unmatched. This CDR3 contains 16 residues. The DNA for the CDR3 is TGCAGTGCTAGAGATTCCCTAGCGGGGGGTCGGAATGAGCAGTTCTTC. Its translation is CSARDSLAGGRNEQFF.

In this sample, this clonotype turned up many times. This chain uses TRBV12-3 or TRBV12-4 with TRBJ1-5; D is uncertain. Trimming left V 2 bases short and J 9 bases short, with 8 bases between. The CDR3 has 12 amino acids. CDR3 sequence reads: CASSLHWLPQHF. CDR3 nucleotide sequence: TGTGCCAGCAGTTTACACTGGTTGCCCCAGCATTTT.

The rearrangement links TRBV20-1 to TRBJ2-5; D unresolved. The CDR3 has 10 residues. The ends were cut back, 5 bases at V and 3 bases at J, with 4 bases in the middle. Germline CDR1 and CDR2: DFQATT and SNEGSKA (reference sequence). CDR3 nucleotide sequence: TGCAGTGCTTTCAAAGAGACCCAGTACTTC. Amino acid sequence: CSAFKETQYF.

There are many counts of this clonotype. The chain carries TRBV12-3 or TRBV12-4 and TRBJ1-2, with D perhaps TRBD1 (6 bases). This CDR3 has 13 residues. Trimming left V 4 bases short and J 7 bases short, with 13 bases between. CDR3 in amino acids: CASSSTGYSGYTF. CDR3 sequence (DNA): TGTGCCAGCAGTTCAACAGGGTACTCTGGCTACACCTTC.

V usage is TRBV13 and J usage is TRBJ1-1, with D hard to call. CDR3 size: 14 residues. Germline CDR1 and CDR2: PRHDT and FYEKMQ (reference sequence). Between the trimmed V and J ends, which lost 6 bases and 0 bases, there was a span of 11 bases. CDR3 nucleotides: TGTGCCAGCAGTGCCGAGTACATGAACACTGAAGCTTTCTTT. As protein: CASSAEYMNTEAFF.

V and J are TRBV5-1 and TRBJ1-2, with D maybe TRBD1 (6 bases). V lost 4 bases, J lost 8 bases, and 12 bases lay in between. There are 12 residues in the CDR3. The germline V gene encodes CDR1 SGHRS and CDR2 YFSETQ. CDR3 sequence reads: CASSRAGEGYTF. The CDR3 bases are TGCGCCAGCAGCCGGGCAGGGGAAGGCTACACCTTC.

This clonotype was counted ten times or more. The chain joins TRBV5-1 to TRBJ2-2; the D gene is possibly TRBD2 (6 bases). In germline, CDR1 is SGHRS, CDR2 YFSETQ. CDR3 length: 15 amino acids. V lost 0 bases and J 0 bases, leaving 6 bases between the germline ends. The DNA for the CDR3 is TGCGCCAGCAGCTTGGGCGGGGCGAACACCGGGGAGCTGTTTTTT. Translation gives CASSLGGANTGELFF.

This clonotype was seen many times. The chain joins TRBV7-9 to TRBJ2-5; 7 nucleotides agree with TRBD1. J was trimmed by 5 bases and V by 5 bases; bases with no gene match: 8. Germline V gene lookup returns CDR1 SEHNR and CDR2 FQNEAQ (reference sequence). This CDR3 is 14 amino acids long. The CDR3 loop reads CASSRDRDVETQYF. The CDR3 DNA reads TGTGCCAGCAGCCGCGACAGGGACGTGGAGACCCAGTACTTC.

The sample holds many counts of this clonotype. The CDR3 sequence is CASSLWFPARSVETQYF. CDR3 nucleotides: TGTGCCAGCAGCTTATGGTTCCCGGCTAGGAGCGTTGAGACCCAGTACTTC. The chain is built from TRBV11-1 and TRBJ2-5; D remains ambiguous. The V gene lost 2 bases and the J gene lost 5 bases, with 21 bases spanning the gap. Germline V CDR1 and CDR2: SGHAT, FQDESV (reference sequence). The CDR3 contains 17 residues.